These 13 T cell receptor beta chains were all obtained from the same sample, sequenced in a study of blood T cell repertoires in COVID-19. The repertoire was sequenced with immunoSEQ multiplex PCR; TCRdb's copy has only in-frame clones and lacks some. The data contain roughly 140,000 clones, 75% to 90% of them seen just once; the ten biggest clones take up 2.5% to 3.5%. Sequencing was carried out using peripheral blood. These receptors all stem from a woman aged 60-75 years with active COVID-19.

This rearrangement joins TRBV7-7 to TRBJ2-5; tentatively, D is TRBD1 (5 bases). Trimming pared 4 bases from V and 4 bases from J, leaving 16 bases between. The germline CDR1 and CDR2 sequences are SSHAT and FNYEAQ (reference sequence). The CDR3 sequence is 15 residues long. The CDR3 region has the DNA TGTGCCAGCAGCTCCGGGCGGACATCCGTAGAGACCCAGTACTTC. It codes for CASSSGRTSVETQYF. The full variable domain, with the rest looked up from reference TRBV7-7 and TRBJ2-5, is GAGVSQSPRYKVTKRGQDVTLRCDPISSHATLYWYQQALGQGPEFLTYFNYEAQPDKSGLPSDRFSAERPEGSISTLTIQRTEQRDSAMYRCASSSGRTSVETQYFGPGTRLLVL.

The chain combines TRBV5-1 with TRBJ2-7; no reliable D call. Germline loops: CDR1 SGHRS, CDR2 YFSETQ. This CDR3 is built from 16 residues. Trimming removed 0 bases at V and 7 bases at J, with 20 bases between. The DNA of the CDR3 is TGCGCCAGCAGCTTGGGCTTCGCGGCCCCAAGTGTAGAGCAGTACTTC. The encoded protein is CASSLGFAAPSVEQYF.

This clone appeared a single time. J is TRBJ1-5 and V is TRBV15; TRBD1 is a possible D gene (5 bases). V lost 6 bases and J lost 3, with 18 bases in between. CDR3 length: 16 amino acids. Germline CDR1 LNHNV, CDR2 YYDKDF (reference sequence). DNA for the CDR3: TGTGCCACCAGACGACATGGGGCAGGGAACAATCAGCCCCAGCATTTT. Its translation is CATRRHGAGNNQPQHF.

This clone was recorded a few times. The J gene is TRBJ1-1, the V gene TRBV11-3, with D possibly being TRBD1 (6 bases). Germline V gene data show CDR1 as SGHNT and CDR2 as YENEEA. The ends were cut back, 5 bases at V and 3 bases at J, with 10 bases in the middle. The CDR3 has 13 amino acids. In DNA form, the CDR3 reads TGTGCCAGCAGCAGGGACACGCACACTGAAGCTTTCTTT. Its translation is CASSRDTHTEAFF. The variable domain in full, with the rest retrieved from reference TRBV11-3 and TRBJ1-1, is EAGVVQSPRYKIIEKKQPVAFWCNPISGHNTLYWYLQNLGQGPELLIRYENEEAVDDSQLPKDRFSAERLKGVDSTLKIQPAELGDSAVYLCASSRDTHTEAFFGQGTRLTVV.

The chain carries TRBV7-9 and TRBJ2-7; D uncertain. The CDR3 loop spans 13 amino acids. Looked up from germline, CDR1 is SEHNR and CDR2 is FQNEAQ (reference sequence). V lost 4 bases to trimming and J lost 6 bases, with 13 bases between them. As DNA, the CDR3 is TGTGCCAGCAGCTCCCCCCAGTGGGCCGAGCAGTACTTC. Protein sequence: CASSSPQWAEQYF.

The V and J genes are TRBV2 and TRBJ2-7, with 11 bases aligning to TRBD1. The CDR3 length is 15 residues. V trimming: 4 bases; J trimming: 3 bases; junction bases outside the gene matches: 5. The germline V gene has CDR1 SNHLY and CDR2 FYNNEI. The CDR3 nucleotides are TGTGCCAGCAGTGCAGGGACAGGGGGGTTCTACGAGCAGTACTTC. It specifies CASSAGTGGFYEQYF.

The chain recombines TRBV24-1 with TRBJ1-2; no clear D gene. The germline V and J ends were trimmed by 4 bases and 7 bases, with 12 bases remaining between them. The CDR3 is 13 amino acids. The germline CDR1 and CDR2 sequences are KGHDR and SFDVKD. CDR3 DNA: TGTGCCACCAGTGAGGGTCTAGGAAGTGGCTACACCTTC. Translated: CATSEGLGSGYTF.

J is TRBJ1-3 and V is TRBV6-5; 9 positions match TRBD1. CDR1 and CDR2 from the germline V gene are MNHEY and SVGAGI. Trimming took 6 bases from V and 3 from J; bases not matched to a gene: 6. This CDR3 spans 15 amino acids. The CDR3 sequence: CASSGTGLSGNTIYF. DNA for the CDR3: TGTGCCAGCAGCGGGACAGGGTTAAGTGGAAACACCATATATTTT.

The DNA for the CDR3 is TGTGCCACCAGCAGAGAGGTAAAGCCCCTAGGCGGTCAGCCCCAGCATTTT. This codes for CATSREVKPLGGQPQHF. The chain carries TRBV15 and TRBJ1-5; D is unresolved. This CDR3 comprises 17 residues. Germline CDR1 reads LNHNV; CDR2 reads YYDKDF (reference sequence). V gave up 0 bases and J gave up 6 bases, with 18 bases separating them.

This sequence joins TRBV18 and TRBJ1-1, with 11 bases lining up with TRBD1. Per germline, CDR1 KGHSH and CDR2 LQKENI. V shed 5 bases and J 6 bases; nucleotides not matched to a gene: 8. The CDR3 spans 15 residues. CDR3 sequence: CASSIGTGGSAEAFF. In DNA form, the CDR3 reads TGTGCCAGCTCAATAGGGACAGGGGGGAGCGCTGAAGCTTTCTTT.

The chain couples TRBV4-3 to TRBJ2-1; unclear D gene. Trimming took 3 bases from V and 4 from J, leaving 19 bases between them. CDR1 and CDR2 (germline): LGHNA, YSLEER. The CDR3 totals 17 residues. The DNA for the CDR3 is TGCGCCAGCAGCCAGGTCGAAGGCCTTCCAGGTTACAATGAGCAGTTCTTC. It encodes CASSQVEGLPGYNEQFF.

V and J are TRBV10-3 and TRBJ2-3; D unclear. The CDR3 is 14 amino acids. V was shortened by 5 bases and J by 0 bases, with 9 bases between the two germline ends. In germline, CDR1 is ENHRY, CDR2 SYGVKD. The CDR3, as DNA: TGTGCCATCAGTCCTGGCGGCAGCACAGATACGCAGTATTTT. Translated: CAISPGGSTDTQYF.

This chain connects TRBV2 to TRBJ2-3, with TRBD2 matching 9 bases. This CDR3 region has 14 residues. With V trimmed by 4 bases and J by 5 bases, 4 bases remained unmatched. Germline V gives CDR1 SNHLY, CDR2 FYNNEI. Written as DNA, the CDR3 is TGTGCCAGCAGTGCGGGACTAGCTGGAGATACGCAGTATTTT. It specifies CASSAGLAGDTQYF.